The 6 T cell receptor beta chains below come from one sample, sequenced in a study of early T cells in non-severe SARS-CoV-2 infection. In TCRdb, the 5' RACE reads were re-called with MiXCR into one record per CDR3 protein. Of 69,000 or so distinct CDR3 sequences in the sample, 9.5% are singletons; the top ten hold about 5.6%. The material sequenced was whole blood. The receptors here all came from an adult who was a healthcare worker with PCR-confirmed SARS-CoV-2 infection or an uninfected control (not recorded which).

This clonotype has more than one count but fewer than ten. This sequence joins TRBV4-1 and TRBJ2-7; 10 positions match TRBD2. Losses at the gene ends were 3 bases for V and 5 bases for J; bases not matched to a gene: 16. The germline gives CDR1 MGHRA, CDR2 YSYEKL. The CDR3 sequence is 18 residues long. Here the CDR3 DNA reads TGCGCCAGCAGCCAGGACCCTCGGGCAGCGGGAGGGGGTAACGAGCAGTACTTC. Translated: CASSQDPRAAGGGNEQYF.

This clonotype was detected many times. The rearrangement uses TRBV2 and TRBJ1-5; 12 nucleotides align to TRBD1. In germline, CDR1 is SNHLY, CDR2 FYNNEI. J gave up 4 bases and V 6 bases, and 4 bases lay outside the gene matches. The CDR3 is 15 amino acids. CDR3 sequence (DNA): TGTGCCAGCAGGGGGGACAGGGGGCGAAATCAGCCCCAGCATTTT. Translation gives CASRGDRGRNQPQHF.

The chain couples TRBV5-3 to TRBJ1-4; the D gene is possibly TRBD1 (6 bases). TRBV5-3 is sorted into the ORF group, with uncertain function. V lost 1 base and J 4 bases, leaving 23 bases between the germline ends. The CDR3 sequence is 19 residues long. In DNA, the CDR3 is TGTGCCAGAAGCTTGATCTATGGGACACCTCCCCTTCTTAATGAAAAACTGTTTTTT. This sequence encodes CARSLIYGTPPLLNEKLFF.

This clonotype was picked up many times. The rearrangement uses TRBV24-1 and TRBJ2-3; 7 bases are a match to TRBD1. Germline V gene sequence: CDR1 KGHDR, CDR2 SFDVKD. The CDR3 runs 16 residues. V lost 3 bases to trimming and J lost 2 bases; unmatched junction nucleotides: 7. CDR3 in amino acids: CATSDPRTGYTDTQYF. Written as DNA, the CDR3 is TGTGCCACCAGTGATCCCCGGACAGGATACACAGATACGCAGTATTTT.

CDR3 in amino acids: CASSFQGSTEAFF. The CDR3 region has the DNA TGTGCCAGCAGCTTCCAGGGCAGCACTGAAGCTTTCTTT. The rearrangement links TRBV5-6 to TRBJ1-1; D possibly corresponds to TRBD1 (5 bases). From germline, CDR1 is SGHDT and CDR2 YYEEEE. The length of the CDR3 is 13 residues. The V end lost 2 bases, the J end lost 4 bases, and 9 bases lay between the germline ends.

This clonotype was recorded many times. J is TRBJ2-7 and V is TRBV5-1; 7 nucleotides align to TRBD1. Germline loops: CDR1 SGHRS, CDR2 YFSETQ. The CDR3 runs 14 residues. V lost 2 bases and J lost 2; bases outside the gene matches: 4. The CDR3 bases are TGCGCCAGCAGCTTAAGGACAGGCACCTACGAGCAGTACTTC. Encoded protein: CASSLRTGTYEQYF.